A selection of T cell receptor beta chains follows, all from one sample in a study of blood T cell repertoires in COVID-19. Here immunoSEQ multiplex PCR was the method, and the copy in TCRdb shows in-frame clones only, minus some. The sample holds about 160,000 clones; roughly 89% are singletons and the top ten take 3.9%. The sample comprised peripheral blood. These receptors were taken from a woman in her sixties who had recovered from COVID-19. Both conserved end residues are part of each CDR3. D genes are given only for firm matches. The size entry is marked missing in some rows and otherwise reads once, few, many or a size class.

v_call	clone_size	j_call	d_call	cdr3_nt	cdr3_aa
TRBV7-9	once	TRBJ2-5	TRBD1	TGTGCCAGCAGCCAGGACAGGAGGGAGACCCAGTACTTC	CASSQDRRETQYF
TRBV6-2/TRBV6-3	NA	TRBJ1-6	NA	TGTGCCAGCAGTTACTCTCAGGGACAAGATAATTCACCCCTCCACTTT	CASSYSQGQDNSPLHF
TRBV7-9	NA	TRBJ2-5	NA	TGTGCCAGCAGCTTAGATGCCTACGATGAGACCCAGTACTTC	CASSLDAYDETQYF
TRBV6-5	NA	TRBJ1-1	NA	TGTGCCAGCAGTTACTGGAGTCCCAGAAACACTGAAGCTTTCTTT	CASSYWSPRNTEAFF
TRBV18	NA	TRBJ1-1	NA	TGTGCCAGCTCACCGTCGGGGTCGAGGAACACTGAAGCTTTCTTT	CASSPSGSRNTEAFF
TRBV4-1	few	TRBJ2-2	TRBD1	TGCGCCAGCAGCGACCGGGACAGGGGGCGCGGTCGAAGTAGTACCGGGGAGCTGTTTTTT	CASSDRDRGRGRSSTGELFF
TRBV6-5	NA	TRBJ1-2	NA	TGTGCCAGCGAGCCCCGCGGGGGGACAACTGGCTACACCTTC	CASEPRGGTTGYTF
TRBV5-1	NA	TRBJ2-5	TRBD2	TGCGCCAGCAGCACCGGACTAGAAGGGACCCAGTACTTC	CASSTGLEGTQYF
TRBV4-1	NA	TRBJ1-6	TRBD1	TGCGCCAGCAGCTACACAGGGGGCTCAAATTCACCCCTCCACTTT	CASSYTGGSNSPLHF
TRBV5-1	NA	TRBJ2-1	TRBD2	TGCGCCAGCAGCTTGGCCCGACTAGCGGGGTTCAATGAGCAGTTCTTC	CASSLARLAGFNEQFF
TRBV28	NA	TRBJ2-7	TRBD1	TGTGCCAGCAGTTTATTAGGACAGGACTACGAGCAGTACTTC	CASSLLGQDYEQYF
TRBV7-9	NA	TRBJ2-7	TRBD1	TGTGCCAGCAGCAAAGCTGGGACAGGGGGCGAGCAGTACTTC	CASSKAGTGGEQYF
TRBV27	NA	TRBJ2-1	NA	TGTGCCAGCACCACTAGTCCTTCCCCCAGCTCCTACAATGAGCAGTTCTTC	CASTTSPSPSSYNEQFF
TRBV6-1	NA	TRBJ2-7	TRBD1	TGTGCCAGCAGTGACAGGGGGCTCACCTACGAGCAGTACTTC	CASSDRGLTYEQYF
TRBV9	NA	TRBJ1-1	NA	TGTGCCAGCAGCGTGGCAGTGAACACTGAAGCTTTCTTT	CASSVAVNTEAFF
TRBV28	NA	TRBJ1-4	TRBD1	TGTGCCAGCAGTCCCGGGACAGGGGAGGAAAAACTGTTTTTT	CASSPGTGEEKLFF
TRBV28	NA	TRBJ2-1	NA	TGTGCCAGCAGTTTATTCCGAAGAGCCTACAATGAGCAGTTCTTC	CASSLFRRAYNEQFF
TRBV30	NA	TRBJ2-1	NA	TGTGCCTGGAGTGTGGCGCGGGATGAGCAGTTCTTC	CAWSVARDEQFF
TRBV27	NA	TRBJ1-5	TRBD1	TGTGCCAGCAGTTTTTCGACAGGGAGAAATCAGCCCCAGCATTTT	CASSFSTGRNQPQHF
TRBV6-5	NA	TRBJ1-1	NA	TGTGCCAGCAGCCGGGAGCGGGACATGAACACTGAAGCTTTCTTT	CASSRERDMNTEAFF
TRBV28	NA	TRBJ1-3	TRBD1	TGTGCCAGCAGTTCGGGACAGTTCGGCTCTGGAAACACCATATATTTT	CASSSGQFGSGNTIYF
TRBV19	NA	TRBJ2-1	NA	TGTGCCAGTAGTAACACAGGGAGGGGGGGTTACAATGAGCAGTTCTTC	CASSNTGRGGYNEQFF
TRBV12-3/TRBV12-4	NA	TRBJ2-1	NA	TGTGCCAGCACCCCGTTCAGCTACAATGAGCAGTTCTTC	CASTPFSYNEQFF
TRBV19	NA	TRBJ2-2	TRBD2	TGTGCCAGTAGTATCTATAGCGGGGAGAACACCGGGGAGCTGTTTTTT	CASSIYSGENTGELFF